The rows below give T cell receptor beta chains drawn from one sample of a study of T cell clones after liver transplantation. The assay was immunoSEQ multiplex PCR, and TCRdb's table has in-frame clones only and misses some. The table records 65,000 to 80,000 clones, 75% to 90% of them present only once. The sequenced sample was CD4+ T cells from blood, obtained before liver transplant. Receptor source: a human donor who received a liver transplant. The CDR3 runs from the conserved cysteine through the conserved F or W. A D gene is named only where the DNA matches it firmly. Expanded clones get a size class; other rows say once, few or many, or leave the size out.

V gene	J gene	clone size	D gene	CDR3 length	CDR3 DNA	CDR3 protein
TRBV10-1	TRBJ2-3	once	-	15	TGCGCCAGCAGTGACACCGGACTGATCACAGATACGCAGTATTTT	CASSDTGLITDTQYF
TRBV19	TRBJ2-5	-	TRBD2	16	TGTGCCAGTAGTCCCCGCTTAGTGGCGGGAGACGAGACCCAGTACTTC	CASSPRLVAGDETQYF
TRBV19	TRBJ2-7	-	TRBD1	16	TGTGCCAGTAGTCCGAGGACAGGGGCCGTTTCCTACGAGCAGTACTTC	CASSPRTGAVSYEQYF
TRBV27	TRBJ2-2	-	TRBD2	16	TGTGCCAGCACGAAAGGAGCGGGAGGGAGCACCGGGGAGCTGTTTTTT	CASTKGAGGSTGELFF
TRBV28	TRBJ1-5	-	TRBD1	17	TGTGCCAGCAGTCAAGGACAGGCGATTTATAGCAATCAGCCCCAGCATTTT	CASSQGQAIYSNQPQHF
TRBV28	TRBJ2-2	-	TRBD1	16	TGTGCCAGCAGCAGGACAGGGCGTCTTGGCACCGGGGAGCTGTTTTTT	CASSRTGRLGTGELFF
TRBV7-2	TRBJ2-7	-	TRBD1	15	TGTGCCAGCAGCCCCGCCGGAAGACAGGGAAGCGAGCAGTACTTC	CASSPAGRQGSEQYF
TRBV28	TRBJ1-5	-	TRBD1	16	TGTGCCAGCACTCTCCTAAATGACAGGGTAGGTCAGCCCCAGCATTTT	CASTLLNDRVGQPQHF
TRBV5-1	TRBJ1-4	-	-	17	TGCGCCAGCAGCCCGCAGGGGACTCCCGCAACTAATGAAAAACTGTTTTTT	CASSPQGTPATNEKLFF
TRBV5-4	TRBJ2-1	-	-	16	TGTGCCAGCAGCTTGGTGGGGTTACCCTCCTACAATGAGCAGTTCTTC	CASSLVGLPSYNEQFF
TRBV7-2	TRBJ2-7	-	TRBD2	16	TGTGCCAGCAGCTTATCCGTTGCGGGAGATCTCGACGAGCAGTACTTC	CASSLSVAGDLDEQYF
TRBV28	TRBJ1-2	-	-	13	TGTGCCAGCAGTTTATTGGCAGGGGACGGCTACACCTTC	CASSLLAGDGYTF
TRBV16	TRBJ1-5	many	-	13	TGTGCCAGCAGCCGACAGGGCAATCAGCCCCAGCATTTT	CASSRQGNQPQHF
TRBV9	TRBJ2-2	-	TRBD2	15	TGTGCCAGCAGCTGGACTAGCGGTAACACCGGGGAGCTGTTTTTT	CASSWTSGNTGELFF
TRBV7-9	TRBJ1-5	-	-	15	TGTGCCAGCAGCCAGGGACTCCTCCCCAATCAGCCCCAGCATTTT	CASSQGLLPNQPQHF
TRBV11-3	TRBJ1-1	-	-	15	TGTGCCAGCAGCTTAGATGGCCGAGAGAACACTGAAGCTTTCTTT	CASSLDGRENTEAFF
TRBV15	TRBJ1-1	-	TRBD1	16	TGTGCCACCACTAAAGAAGGGGGCCCGTGGGGGCCTGAAGCTTTCTTT	CATTKEGGPWGPEAFF
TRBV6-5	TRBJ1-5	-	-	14	TGTGCCAGCAGCCCACAGGGCGGGAGTCAGCCCCAGCATTTT	CASSPQGGSQPQHF
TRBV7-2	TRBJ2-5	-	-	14	TGTGCCAGCAGCTTAGCAAGGGTGGGGGAGACCCAGTACTTC	CASSLARVGETQYF
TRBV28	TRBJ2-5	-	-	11	TGTGCCAGCGGGGCACGGGAGACCCAGTACTTC	CASGARETQYF
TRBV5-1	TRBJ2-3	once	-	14	TGCGCCAGCAGCTTGGAGTACTCCCAGGGGACGCAGTATTTT	CASSLEYSQGTQYF
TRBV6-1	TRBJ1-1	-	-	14	TGTGCCAGCAGTGAAGAGGGAAGGAACACTGAAGCTTTCTTT	CASSEEGRNTEAFF
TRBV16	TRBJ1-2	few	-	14	TGTGCCAGCAGCCAACAGGGAAGCAACTATGGCTACACCTTC	CASSQQGSNYGYTF
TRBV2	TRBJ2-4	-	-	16	TGTGCCAGCAGTCCACAGAGAACTCTAGCCAAAAACATTCAGTACTTC	CASSPQRTLAKNIQYF
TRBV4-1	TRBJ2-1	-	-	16	TGCGCCAGCAGCCAAGTGGTGGCAGTTGCCGGCCATGAGCAGTTCTTC	CASSQVVAVAGHEQFF
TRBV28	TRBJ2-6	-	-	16	TGTGCCAGCAGTTTATCGACCCATCCTGGGGCCAACGTCCTGACTTTC	CASSLSTHPGANVLTF
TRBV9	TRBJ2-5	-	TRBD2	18	TGTGCCAGCAGCGTAGGAGGCCTAGCGGGAGGTCCGCAAGAGACCCAGTACTTC	CASSVGGLAGGPQETQYF
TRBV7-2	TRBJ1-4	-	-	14	TGTGCCAGCAGCTTTCACGGGGCTAATGAAAAACTGTTTTTT	CASSFHGANEKLFF
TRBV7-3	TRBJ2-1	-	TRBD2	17	TGTGCCAGCAGCCCCCCAGAACGGGGGGACTCCTACAATGAGCAGTTCTTC	CASSPPERGDSYNEQFF
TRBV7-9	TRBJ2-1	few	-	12	TGTGCCAGCGGTGACAGTACTAATGAGCAGTTCTTC	CASGDSTNEQFF
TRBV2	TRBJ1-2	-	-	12	TGTGCCGGATCTAGGTCCAACTATGGCTACACCTTC	CAGSRSNYGYTF
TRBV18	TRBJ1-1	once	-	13	TGTGCCAGCTCACCTACTCGGGGGGCTGAAGCTTTCTTT	CASSPTRGAEAFF
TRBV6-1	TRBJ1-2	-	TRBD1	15	TGTGCCAGCAGTGAAGGTCACAGGGGGCCTTATGGCTACACCTTC	CASSEGHRGPYGYTF
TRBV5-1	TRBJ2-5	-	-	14	TGCGCCAGCAGCTTGATGTCAGGCCAAGAGACCCAGTACTTC	CASSLMSGQETQYF
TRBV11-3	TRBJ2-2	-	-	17	TGTGCCAGCAGCCCGAATCTCGGGGATAGGAACACCGGGGAGCTGTTTTTT	CASSPNLGDRNTGELFF
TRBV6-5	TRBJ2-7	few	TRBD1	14	TGTGCCAGCAGGAGGGGATGGCAGGGGGAAGAGCAGTACTTC	CASRRGWQGEEQYF
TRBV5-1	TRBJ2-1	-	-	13	TGCGCCAGCAGCTCGGGCTCCTACAATGAGCAGTTCTTC	CASSSGSYNEQFF
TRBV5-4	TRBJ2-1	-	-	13	TGTGCCAGCAGCTTAGACAGCTACAATGAGCAGTTCTTC	CASSLDSYNEQFF
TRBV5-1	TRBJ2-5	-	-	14	TGCGCCAGCAGCTTTTCCCAGGGGAAAGAGACCCAGTACTTC	CASSFSQGKETQYF
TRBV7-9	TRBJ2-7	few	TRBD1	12	TGTGCCAGCAGCCGACAGGGCCACGAGCAGTACTTC	CASSRQGHEQYF
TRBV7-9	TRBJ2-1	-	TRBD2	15	TGTGCCAGCAGCTCTATAGCGGGAGACTACAATGAGCAGTTCTTC	CASSSIAGDYNEQFF
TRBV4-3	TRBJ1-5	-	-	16	TGCGCCAGCAGCCAAGATGTATTCCTTTCCTTTCAGCCCCAGCATTTT	CASSQDVFLSFQPQHF
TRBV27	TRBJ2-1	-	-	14	TGTGCCAGCAGTTCTGGACAGACCTACAATGAGCAGTTCTTC	CASSSGQTYNEQFF
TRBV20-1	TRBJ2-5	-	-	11	TGCAGTGTAGGTAGCCGGGAGACCCAGTACTTC	CSVGSRETQYF
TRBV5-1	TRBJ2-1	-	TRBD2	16	TGCGCCAGCAGCTTGGCCAGACTAGCAACCTACAATGAGCAGTTCTTC	CASSLARLATYNEQFF
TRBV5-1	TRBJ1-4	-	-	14	TGCGCCAGCAGCCCCGATGCAACTAATGAAAAACTGTTTTTT	CASSPDATNEKLFF
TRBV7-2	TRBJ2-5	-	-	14	TGTGCCAGCAGCCTCCGCGGTGGCGGGGAGACCCAGTACTTC	CASSLRGGGETQYF
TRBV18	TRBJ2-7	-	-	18	TGTGCCAGCTCACCTCAACAATCTACCAGGGGGGAATCCTACGAGCAGTACTTC	CASSPQQSTRGESYEQYF
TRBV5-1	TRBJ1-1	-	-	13	TGCGCCAGCACCTTCGGGGTTGGAACTGAAGCTTTCTTT	CASTFGVGTEAFF
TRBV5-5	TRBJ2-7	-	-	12	TGTGCCAGCAGCGCTGGGGCCTACGAGCAGTACTTC	CASSAGAYEQYF
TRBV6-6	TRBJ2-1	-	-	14	TGTGCCAGCAGTTACTTGGGATCGCGCAATGAGCAGTTCTTC	CASSYLGSRNEQFF
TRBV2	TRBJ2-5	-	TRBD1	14	TGTGCCAGCAGTTTGGTCAGGGGGCAAGAGACCCAGTACTTC	CASSLVRGQETQYF
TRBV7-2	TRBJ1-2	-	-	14	TGTGCCAGCAGCTTTTGGGTGGGCAGCGATGGCTACACCTTC	CASSFWVGSDGYTF
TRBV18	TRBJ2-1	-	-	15	TGTGCCAGCTCACTCGTCAGGGTGATGGACAATGAGCAGTTCTTC	CASSLVRVMDNEQFF
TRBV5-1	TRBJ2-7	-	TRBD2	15	TGCGCCAGCAGCCTGGGATGGGAGGGCTCCTACGAGCAGTACTTC	CASSLGWEGSYEQYF